The 23 T cell receptor beta chains in this list originate from one sample, sequenced in a study of blood T cell repertoires in COVID-19. Sequencing was performed with immunoSEQ multiplex PCR; in TCRdb, only in-frame clones are kept and a portion is missing. Among about 130,000 clones, over 60% were seen once, and the ten largest hold less than 2.5%. The sequenced sample consisted of peripheral blood. These receptors were obtained from a woman between 70 and 85 years old with acute or convalescent COVID-19.

This clone came up once. This rearrangement joins TRBV19 to TRBJ1-5; no clear D. The CDR3 length is 14 residues. V was cut by 1 base and J by 6 bases, with 10 bases left in between. Germline loops: CDR1 LNHDA, CDR2 SQIVND (reference sequence). DNA of the CDR3: TGTGCCAGTAGTATAGCTCCGAGGAGTCAGCCCCAGCATTTT. As protein: CASSIAPRSQPQHF.

The chain has TRBV7-9 and TRBJ2-3, with unresolved D. The CDR3 covers 12 residues. Germline V gene sequence: CDR1 SEHNR, CDR2 FQNEAQ (reference sequence). V was trimmed by 5 bases and J by 0 bases, leaving 3 bases between them. CDR3 amino acids: CASSLSTDTQYF. The CDR3 region has the DNA TGTGCCAGCAGCCTCAGCACAGATACGCAGTATTTT.

This clone has only a few counts. The rearrangement uses TRBV21-1 and TRBJ2-1; TRBD1, the D gene given by the table, was not confirmed from the DNA. TRBV21-1 is labeled a pseudogene. The CDR3 is 22 amino acids. CDR3 amino acids: CASSIGPVQGTGPVRAYNEQFF. CDR3 DNA sequence: TGTGCCAGCAGCATCGGGCCTGTACAGGGGACTGGTCCGGTGAGGGCCTACAATGAGCAGTTCTTC.

This clone was seen a single time. This sequence joins TRBV27 and TRBJ2-7; the D is unclear. Germline loops: CDR1 MNHEY, CDR2 SMNVEV (reference sequence). CDR3 length: 13 residues. V dropped 5 bases and J dropped 8 bases, with 16 bases sitting between them. Here the CDR3 DNA reads TGTGCCAGCAGTGGCGCGGATCTAAGGAAGCAGTACTTC. Residues: CASSGADLRKQYF.

The chain couples TRBV29-1 to TRBJ2-2, with no clear D. The V end lost 5 bases, the J end lost 6 bases, and 13 bases lay between the germline ends. The germline V gene encodes CDR1 SQVTM and CDR2 ANQGSEA. This CDR3 is 13 amino acids long. The CDR3 DNA follows: TGCAGCGTTCGGTCTGGTAATGCCGGGGAGCTGTTTTTT. Translation gives CSVRSGNAGELFF.

This clone was detected only a few times. This chain joins TRBV10-2 and TRBJ1-4; TRBD1 agrees at 8 bases. The CDR3 is made up of 16 amino acids. Germline V CDR1 and CDR2: WSHSY, SAAADI. The V segment lost 10 bases and the J segment 0 bases; nucleotides outside the gene matches: 10. This CDR3 is CATQGAEGATNEKLFF. CDR3 DNA sequence: TGCGCCACCCAGGGGGCGGAGGGAGCAACTAATGAAAAACTGTTTTTT.

V is TRBV28 and J is TRBJ1-5; no clear D gene. V was shortened by 3 bases and J by 1 base, with 19 bases between the two germline ends. The CDR3 runs 18 residues. Germline CDR1 and CDR2: MDHEN and SYDVKM. The CDR3 spells CASSFVRRAGASNQPQHF. For the CDR3, the DNA is TGTGCCAGCAGTTTCGTGCGGAGGGCAGGTGCGAGCAATCAGCCCCAGCATTTT.

The CDR3 region is CASSRSVGRLDIQYF. The CDR3 nucleotides read TGCGCCAGCAGCCGATCGGTGGGGAGGTTGGACATTCAGTACTTC. The chain combines TRBV5-1 with TRBJ2-4; TRBD2 might be the D (6 bases). Trimming shortened V by 4 bases and J by 8 bases, and 19 bases separated the two germline ends. CDR3 length: 15 residues. Germline V lookup: CDR1 SGHRS, CDR2 YFSETQ.

The chain combines TRBV7-9 with TRBJ1-1; TRBD1 matches at 7 bases. Trimming took 5 bases from V and 5 from J; bases not matched to a gene: 5. Looked up from germline, CDR1 is SEHNR and CDR2 is FQNEAQ (reference sequence). The CDR3 contains 13 residues. Here the CDR3 reads CASSIGTVTEAFF. In DNA, the CDR3 is TGTGCCAGCAGCATCGGGACAGTGACTGAAGCTTTCTTT. Complete variable domain (other parts from reference TRBV7-9 and TRBJ1-1): DTGVSQNPRHKITKRGQNVTFRCDPISEHNRLYWYRQTLGQGPEFLTYFQNEAQLEKSRLLSDRFSAERPKGSFSTLEIQRTEQGDSAMYLCASSIGTVTEAFFGQGTRLTVV.

The chain couples TRBV7-9 to TRBJ1-4; unclear D gene. From germline, CDR1 is SEHNR and CDR2 FQNEAQ (reference sequence). The CDR3 sequence is 11 residues long. V lost 2 bases and J 12 bases, leaving 7 bases between the germline ends. The CDR3 DNA sequence: TGTGCCAGCAGCTTAAGATCAGAACTGTTTTTT. Translation gives CASSLRSELFF.

The chain carries TRBV10-3 and TRBJ1-6; tentatively, D is TRBD1 (6 bases). Trimming left V 7 bases short and J 7 bases short, with 11 bases between. The germline V gene has CDR1 ENHRY and CDR2 SYGVKD. The CDR3 runs to 13 residues. The CDR3 region is CAITRDINSPLHF. The CDR3 DNA follows: TGTGCCATCACTAGGGACATAAATTCACCCCTCCACTTT.

The rearrangement links TRBV6-5 to TRBJ2-2; the match to TRBD1 covers 8 bases. The CDR3 contains 15 residues. Germline CDR1 MNHEY, CDR2 SVGAGI. J was trimmed by 4 bases and V by 6 bases; bases with no gene match: 7. The CDR3 here is CASRVGQGLTGELFF. DNA of the CDR3: TGTGCCAGCAGAGTCGGACAGGGCCTCACCGGGGAGCTGTTTTTT.

J is TRBJ1-1 and V is TRBV28, with D hard to call. CDR1 MDHEN and CDR2 SYDVKM come from the germline V gene. The CDR3 contains 15 residues. Trimming left V 6 bases short and J 7 bases short, with 21 bases between. The CDR3 reads CASSPSLGELLEAFF. In DNA, the CDR3 is TGTGCCAGCAGCCCGAGTCTGGGAGAACTCCTTGAAGCTTTCTTT.

Worth noting for this clone: Germline is not matched at one junction end, which may reflect a read error. V and J are TRBV5-1 and TRBJ2-1; D gene unclear. CDR1 is SGHRS and CDR2 is YFSETQ in the germline V gene. The CDR3 is 14 amino acids. The CDR3 coding sequence is TGCGCCAGCAGCTTGCGAGCTTCCTTCAATGAGCAGTTCTTC. It is translated as CASSLRASFNEQFF.

The rearrangement links TRBV30 to TRBJ2-2, with D tentatively TRBD1 (5 bases). The germline V gene encodes CDR1 GTSNPN and CDR2 SVGIG (reference sequence). The CDR3 totals 14 residues. V was pared by 2 bases and J by 4 bases, with 11 bases between. CDR3 coding DNA: TGTGCCTGGAGTAAAGACAGAATCACCGGGGAGCTGTTTTTT. As protein: CAWSKDRITGELFF.

This clone occurred once. This sequence joins TRBV24-1 and TRBJ2-3; no clear D gene. V gave up 4 bases and J gave up 4 bases, with 11 bases separating them. The CDR3 contains 14 residues. The V gene's germline CDR1 is KGHDR and CDR2 SFDVKD. The CDR3 spells CATSDATAADTQYF. The CDR3 DNA follows: TGTGCCACCAGTGACGCGACGGCGGCAGATACGCAGTATTTT.

The V call is TRBV27, the J call TRBJ2-5; D remains unclear. Germline V gene data show CDR1 as MNHEY and CDR2 as SMNVEV (reference sequence). This CDR3 has 14 amino acids. The ends were cut back, 1 base at V and 0 bases at J, with 6 bases in the middle. The CDR3 coding sequence is TGTGCCAGCAGTTTATTTTCTAACCAAGAGACCCAGTACTTC. It translates to CASSLFSNQETQYF.

The V call is TRBV5-5, the J call TRBJ1-5; D call uncertain. The V gene lost 0 bases and the J gene lost 9 bases, with 16 bases spanning the gap. Germline CDR1 reads SGHKS; CDR2 reads YYEKEE (reference sequence). This CDR3 contains 15 residues. The CDR3, as DNA: TGTGCCAGCAGCTTGGCCGGGGAACCAATGAGGCCCCAGCATTTT. This encodes CASSLAGEPMRPQHF.

The chain employs TRBV9 and TRBJ2-5, with TRBD2 identical over 10 bases. Germline CDR1 is SGDLS and CDR2 is YYNGEE. The V and J ends lost 0 bases and 5 bases, in that order; junction bases with no gene match: 7. The CDR3 is 16 amino acids. CDR3 residues: CASSVGGAGGRETQYF. The DNA for the CDR3 is TGTGCCAGCAGCGTAGGAGGAGCGGGGGGGAGGGAGACCCAGTACTTC.

This clone was seen a handful of times. The genes are TRBV6-5 and TRBJ1-1; 8 nucleotides align to TRBD1. This CDR3 comprises 14 residues. The J segment lost 4 bases and the V segment lost 0 bases, leaving 1 base of the junction unmatched. Germline CDR1 is MNHEY and CDR2 is SVGAGI. The CDR3 here is CASSYSGTGTEAFF. The CDR3 coding sequence is TGTGCCAGCAGTTACTCGGGGACAGGCACTGAAGCTTTCTTT.

The chain employs TRBV15 and TRBJ2-3; possible D gene TRBD1, 6 bases. CDR1 LNHNV and CDR2 YYDKDF come from the germline V gene (reference sequence). V gave up 0 bases and J gave up 10 bases, with 14 bases separating them. This CDR3 spans 14 amino acids. The CDR3: CATSRDREGGPQYF. CDR3 nucleotides: TGTGCCACCAGCAGAGATAGAGAAGGGGGTCCGCAGTATTTT.

The chain recombines TRBV12-5 with TRBJ1-2, with a tentative D call TRBD1 (5 bases). With 7 bases removed from V and 2 bases from J, the gap between germline ends came to 20 bases. This CDR3 is 16 amino acids long. Germline V gives CDR1 LGHNT, CDR2 FRNRAP. The CDR3 DNA is TGTGCTAGTGTTGGGGGGGATAGGCCCTCAAACTATGGCTACACCTTC. Its protein product is CASVGGDRPSNYGYTF.

The V call is TRBV19, the J call TRBJ1-2; tentatively, D is TRBD1 (6 bases). The CDR3 has 13 residues. The germline V gene has CDR1 LNHDA and CDR2 SQIVND (reference sequence). V lost 6 bases, J lost 6 bases, and 14 bases lay in between. CDR3 amino acids: CASRNREGDGYTF. In DNA, the CDR3 is TGTGCCAGTAGAAACAGGGAGGGAGATGGCTACACCTTC. Full variable domain (rest looked up from reference TRBV19 and TRBJ1-2): DGGITQSPKYLFRKEGQNVTLSCEQNLNHDAMYWYRQDPGQGLRLIYYSQIVNDFQKGDIAEGYSVSREKKESFPLTVTSAQKNPTAFYLCASRNREGDGYTFGSGTRLTVV.